This passage covers 8 T cell receptor beta chains from one sample sequenced in a study of beta chain features in type 1 diabetes. Antigen specificity for these receptors is unknown. The investigators reverse transcribed all of the isolated RNA, so they sequenced expressed TCRB transcripts. Measured with immunoSEQ multiplex PCR; TCRdb has only the in-frame clones, and not every one. The sample carries 200,000 to 250,000 clones, approximately 15% recorded once. Study outcomes and limitations: Moderate yet significant TCRB CDR3 shortening was seen in Type 1 diabetes patients in all four CD4+ subsets.

Sequenced material: naive CD4+ T cells from blood. All receptors come from a man between 25 and 39 years old with type 1 diabetes.

For the CDR3, the DNA is TGTGCCAGCAGCGGCCGAGGAAGTACTGAAGCTTTCTTT. Translating gives CASSGRGSTEAFF. This sequence joins TRBV16 and TRBJ1-1; no reliable D call. V was clipped by 5 bases and J by 5 bases, with 12 bases between them. Germline loops: CDR1 KGHSY, CDR2 FQNENV. This CDR3 is built from 13 residues.

This clone showed up just a few times. J is TRBJ2-7 and V is TRBV2, with 11 bases identical to TRBD1. The CDR3 extends over 16 amino acids. V was pared by 6 bases and J by 2 bases, with 9 bases of the junction left unmatched. CDR1 SNHLY and CDR2 FYNNEI come from the germline V gene. CDR3 protein: CASSRTPGQGAYEQYF. The CDR3 DNA reads TGTGCCAGCAGCAGAACCCCGGGACAGGGGGCCTACGAGCAGTACTTC. The full variable domain, its missing parts supplied by reference TRBV2 and TRBJ2-7, is EPEVTQTPSHQVTQMGQEVILRCVPISNHLYFYWYRQILGQKVEFLVSFYNNEISEKSEIFDDQFSVERPDGSNFTLKIRSTKLEDSAMYFCASSRTPGQGAYEQYFGPGTRLTVT.

The chain employs TRBV6-1 and TRBJ2-5; 10 bases map to TRBD1. Trimming took 6 bases from V and 5 from J; bases not matched to a gene: 3. The CDR3 loop spans 13 amino acids. CDR1 MNHNS and CDR2 SASEGT come from the germline V gene. CDR3 DNA: TGTGCCAGCAGAGGGACAGGGGAGGAGACCCAGTACTTC. Protein sequence: CASRGTGEETQYF.

This clone has more than one count but fewer than ten. The chain employs TRBV6-6 and TRBJ2-1; tentatively, D is TRBD2 (6 bases). This CDR3 is 13 amino acids long. Germline lookup yields CDR1 MNHNY and CDR2 SVGAGI (reference sequence). V lost 7 bases and J 4 bases, leaving 11 bases between the germline ends. For the CDR3, the DNA is TGTGCCAGCACCCCGGGACTGTACAATGAGCAGTTCTTC. This sequence encodes CASTPGLYNEQFF.

The chain recombines TRBV5-6 with TRBJ1-5, with D unresolved. V was pared by 4 bases and J by 4 bases, with 15 bases between. The germline V gene has CDR1 SGHDT and CDR2 YYEEEE. The CDR3 is 15 amino acids. CDR3 coding DNA: TGTGCCAGCAGCGCGACACTGAAACAAAATCAGCCCCAGCATTTT. This encodes CASSATLKQNQPQHF.

This clone was counted a few times. The chain recombines TRBV29-1 with TRBJ2-5; a weak D match, TRBD2 (5 bases). The CDR3 runs 15 residues. The ends were cut back, 5 bases at V and 7 bases at J, with 23 bases in the middle. CDR1 SQVTM and CDR2 ANQGSEA come from the germline V gene. The CDR3 DNA follows: TGCAGCGTTACCTTAAGGATAGCGTCAATAGGGACCCAGTACTTC. It is translated as CSVTLRIASIGTQYF.

This chain's CDR3 is CASSSADRDTYGYTF. In DNA, the CDR3 is TGTGCCAGCAGTTCGGCGGACAGGGACACCTATGGCTACACCTTC. The chain joins TRBV6-5 to TRBJ1-2, with 8 bases aligning to TRBD1. In germline, CDR1 is MNHEY, CDR2 SVGAGI. The CDR3 contains 15 residues. Trimming cost V 4 bases and J 4 bases; bases outside gene matches: 8.

CDR3 nucleotide sequence: TGTGCCAGCTCACCAGGCCCGAACACTGAAGCTTTCTTT. This translates into CASSPGPNTEAFF. The V call is TRBV18, the J call TRBJ1-1; unclear D gene. The germline V gene has CDR1 KGHSH and CDR2 LQKENI. V shed 2 bases and J shed 1 base, with 5 bases lying between them. The CDR3 spans 13 residues. The full variable domain, rest sourced from reference TRBV18 and TRBJ1-1, is NAGVMQNPRHLVRRRGQEARLRCSPMKGHSHVYWYRQLPEEGLKFMVYLQKENIIDESGMPKERFSAEFPKEGPSILRIQQVVRGDSAAYFCASSPGPNTEAFFGQGTRLTVV.